One and the same sample provided the 3 T cell receptor beta chains below, sequenced in a study of blood T cell repertoires in COVID-19. TCRdb's table, derived via immunoSEQ multiplex PCR, lists solely in-frame clones and lacks some. The sample lists tens of thousands of clones, about 81% occurring once. Sequenced: peripheral blood. The receptors come from a woman aged 55-69 years with acute or convalescent COVID-19.

J is TRBJ2-1 and V is TRBV6-4; no reliable D call. The CDR3 covers 15 residues. The germline V gene encodes CDR1 MRHNA and CDR2 SNTAGT. The V end lost 6 bases, the J end lost 0 bases, and 12 bases lay between the germline ends. CDR3 sequence reads: CASSPQTSSYNEQFF. The CDR3 nucleotides read TGTGCCAGCAGCCCCCAAACGAGCTCCTACAATGAGCAGTTCTTC.

As to this clone: Within the sample, other DNA sequences also encode this same CDR3. The V gene is TRBV6-5, the J gene TRBJ1-2; weak D call: TRBD1 (6 bases). This CDR3 is 11 amino acids long. The V gene's germline CDR1 is MNHEY and CDR2 SVGAGI. Deletions cut 6 bases from V and 4 bases from J, with 6 bases between. The CDR3 is CASSRGYGYTF. The CDR3 DNA sequence: TGTGCCAGCAGCAGGGGCTATGGCTACACCTTC.

The chain uses TRBV29-1 and TRBJ2-7, with D hard to call. V was pared by 1 base and J by 3 bases, with 7 bases between. The CDR3 is 12 residues long. Germline loops: CDR1 SQVTM, CDR2 ANQGSEA. The CDR3, as DNA: TGCAGCGTTGAAGGAGGCGGCTACGAGCAGTACTTC. This gives the protein CSVEGGGYEQYF.